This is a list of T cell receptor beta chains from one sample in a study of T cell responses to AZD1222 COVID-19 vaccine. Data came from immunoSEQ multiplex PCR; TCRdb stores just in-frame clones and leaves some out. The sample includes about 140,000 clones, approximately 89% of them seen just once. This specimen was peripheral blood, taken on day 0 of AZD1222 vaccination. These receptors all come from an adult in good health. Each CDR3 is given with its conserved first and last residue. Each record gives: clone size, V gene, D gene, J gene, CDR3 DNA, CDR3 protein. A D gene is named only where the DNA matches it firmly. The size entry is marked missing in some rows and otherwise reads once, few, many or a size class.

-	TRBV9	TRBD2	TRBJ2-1	TGTGCCAGCAGCGGGGGACTAGCGGAATCTTCCTACAATGAGCAGTTCTTC	CASSGGLAESSYNEQFF
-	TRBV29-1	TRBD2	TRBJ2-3	TGCAGCGTTGGAGGGGCTAGCGGGAGGGTCACAGATACGCAGTATTTT	CSVGGASGRVTDTQYF
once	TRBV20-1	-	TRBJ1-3	TGCAGTGCTAGTGAAGGGCGTGGTGTAAACACCATATATTTT	CSASEGRGVNTIYF
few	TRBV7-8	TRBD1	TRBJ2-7	TGTGCCAGCAGCTTAGGGGCAGGGGGTTACGAGCAGTACTTC	CASSLGAGGYEQYF
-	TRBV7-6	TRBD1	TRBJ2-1	TGTGCCAGCAGCTTAGGGACAGGGGGAGGTAGGATCTTC	CASSLGTGGGRIF
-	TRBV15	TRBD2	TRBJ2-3	TGTGCCACCAGCAGAGAAATAGCGGGGGCCACAGATACGCAGTATTTT	CATSREIAGATDTQYF
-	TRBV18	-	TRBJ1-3	TGTGCCAGCTCACCCATCTCAGGGCAAGGAAACACCATATATTTT	CASSPISGQGNTIYF
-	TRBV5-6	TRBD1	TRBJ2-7	TGTGCCAGCAGCCGAAGGGGGCCCTCCGAGCAGTACTTC	CASSRRGPSEQYF
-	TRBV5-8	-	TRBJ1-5	TGTGCCAGCAGCTTGTCAAGGCATCAGCCCCAGCATTTT	CASSLSRHQPQHF
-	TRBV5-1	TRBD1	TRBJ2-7	TGCGCCAGCAGCCCACTCGGGACAGGGGGCCTTTACTACGAGCAGTACTTC	CASSPLGTGGLYYEQYF
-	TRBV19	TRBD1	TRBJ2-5	TGTGCCAGTCAACAGGGGCGGAGAGAGACCCAGTACTTC	CASQQGRRETQYF
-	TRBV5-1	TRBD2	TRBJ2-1	TGCGCCAGCAGCTTGGAGGGGCTAGCGGGAGTGCGGAATGAGCAGTTCTTC	CASSLEGLAGVRNEQFF
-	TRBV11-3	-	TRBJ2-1	TGTGCCAGCAGCTTCGACACCTACAATGAGCAGTTCTTC	CASSFDTYNEQFF
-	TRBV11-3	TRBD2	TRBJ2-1	TGTGCCAGCAGCTTAAACGGGAGGGGCCCCGGGGCAGAGCAGTTCTTC	CASSLNGRGPGAEQFF
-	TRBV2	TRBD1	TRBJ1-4	TGTGCCAGCAGTGGACAGGGGGCAACTAATGAAAAACTGTTTTTT	CASSGQGATNEKLFF
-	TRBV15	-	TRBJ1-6	TGTGCCACCAGCGGGCCTAAGGGCCATTCACCCCTCCACTTT	CATSGPKGHSPLHF
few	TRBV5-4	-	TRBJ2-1	TGTGCCAGCAGCCCCAGAACTAGCTCCTACAATGAGCAGTTCTTC	CASSPRTSSYNEQFF
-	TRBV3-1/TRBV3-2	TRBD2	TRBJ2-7	TGTGCCAGCAGCCAAGTGGTCCCGTCAGCGGGGGGTTCCTACGAGCAGTACTTC	CASSQVVPSAGGSYEQYF
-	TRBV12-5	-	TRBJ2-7	TGTGCTAGTGGTTTGGTCGTGGGGGCTGGGTCCTACGAGCAGTACTTC	CASGLVVGAGSYEQYF
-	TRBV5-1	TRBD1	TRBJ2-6	TGCGCCCGCGGGCGACAGGGGGGCAGTGGGGCCAACGTCCTGACTTTC	CARGRQGGSGANVLTF
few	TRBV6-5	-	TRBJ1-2	TGTGCCAGCAGCGACCTTACGGGGAGTGGCTACACCTTC	CASSDLTGSGYTF
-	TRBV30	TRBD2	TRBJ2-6	TGTGCCAGAGGGGAGGGTTTAGACGTCCTGACTTTC	CARGEGLDVLTF
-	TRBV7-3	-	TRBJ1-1	TGTGCCAGCAGCCCCACCGGGGGACCGAACACTGAAGCTTTCTTT	CASSPTGGPNTEAFF
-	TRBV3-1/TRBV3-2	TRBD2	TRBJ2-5	TGTGCCAGCAGCCACATAGCGGGAGGGCCAGAAGAGACCCAGTACTTC	CASSHIAGGPEETQYF
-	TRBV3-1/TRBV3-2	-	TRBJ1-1	TGTGCCAGCAGCCAAGATCGGGCCCCAGAGCGGGACACTGAAGCTTTCTTT	CASSQDRAPERDTEAFF
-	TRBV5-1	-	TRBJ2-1	TGCGCCAGCAGCTTCGGGACATCAAATGAGCAGTTCTTC	CASSFGTSNEQFF
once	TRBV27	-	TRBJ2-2	TGTGCCAGCAGTTTCTCCGATTTCAACACCGGGGAGCTGTTTTTT	CASSFSDFNTGELFF
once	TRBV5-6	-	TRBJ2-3	TGTGCCAGCAGCTTGTCAGCAGCACTTATCACAGATACGCAGTATTTT	CASSLSAALITDTQYF
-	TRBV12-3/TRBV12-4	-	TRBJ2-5	TGTGCCAGCAGCGACAGGTACCAAGAGACCCAGTACTTC	CASSDRYQETQYF
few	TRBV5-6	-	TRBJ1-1	TGTGCCAGCAGCTTGGGGGTGAGAATAATGAACACTGAAGCTTTCTTT	CASSLGVRIMNTEAFF